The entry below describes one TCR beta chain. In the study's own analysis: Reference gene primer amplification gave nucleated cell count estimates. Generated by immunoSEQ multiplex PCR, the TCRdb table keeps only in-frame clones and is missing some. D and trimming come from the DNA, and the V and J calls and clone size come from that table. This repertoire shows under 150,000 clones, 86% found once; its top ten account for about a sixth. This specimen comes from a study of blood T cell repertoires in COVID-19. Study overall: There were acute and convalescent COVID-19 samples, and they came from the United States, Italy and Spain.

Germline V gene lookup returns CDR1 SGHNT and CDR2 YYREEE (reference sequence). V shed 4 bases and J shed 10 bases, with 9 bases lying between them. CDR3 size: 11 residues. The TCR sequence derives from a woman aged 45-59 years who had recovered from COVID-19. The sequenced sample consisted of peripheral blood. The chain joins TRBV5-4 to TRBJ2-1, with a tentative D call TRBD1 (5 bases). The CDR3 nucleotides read TGTGCCAGCAGCGGGTGGGGCGAGCAGTTCTTC. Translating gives CASSGWGEQFF.